The TCR beta chain described here comes from a study of neurological immune-mediated disorders. Points from the study as a whole: None of the CDR3 amino acid sequences of expanded clones were shared across subjects, and this suggested private repertoires in all groups.

This clonotype was found many times. Its antigen is unknown. In germline, CDR1 is SGHRS, CDR2 YFSETQ. The CDR3 extends over 13 amino acids. V was trimmed by 4 bases and J by 1 base, leaving 6 bases between them. TCRdb re-analysed the 5' RACE reads in MiXCR, keeping a single row per CDR3 protein. The table records about 35,000 distinct CDR3 sequences, roughly 7.3% of them present only once. Sequenced sample: PBMCs. The rearrangement joins TRBV5-1 to TRBJ1-5; D unclear. The sequence came from a middle-aged woman in good health. The CDR3 loop is CASSGGSNQPQHF. For the CDR3, the DNA is TGCGCCAGCAGCGGTGGGAGCAATCAGCCCCAGCATTTT.